The 26 T cell receptor beta chains below come from one sample, sequenced in a study of identical twins. TCRdb itself ran the 5' RACE reads through MiXCR, one entry per CDR3 protein. Altogether about 520,000 distinct CDR3 sequences are present, roughly a fifth being singletons, with the ten largest covering around 0.9%. In addition, the sample was reused for a study of T cells expressing NK-cell markers.

Sequencing was performed on CD4+ T cells sorted from blood. These receptors were collected from a woman in her late teens or twenties in good health.

This clonotype occurred many times. One end of the junction fails to match germline, which may point to a read error. The chain uses TRBV5-1 and TRBJ2-5; D is ambiguous. The germline V gene has CDR1 SGHRS and CDR2 YFSETQ. The CDR3 loop spans 12 amino acids. The CDR3 spells CASSLGPETQYF. The CDR3 bases are TGTGCCAGCAGTTTAGGGCCGGAGACCCAGTACTTC.

CDR3 nucleotide sequence: TGTGCCTGGAGTGTAACGCCCGTGGGTGAGCAGTTCTTC. It encodes CAWSVTPVGEQFF. The chain couples TRBV30 to TRBJ2-1; D remains ambiguous. Trimming removed 0 bases at V and 9 bases at J, with 12 bases between. The V gene's germline CDR1 is GTSNPN and CDR2 SVGIG (reference sequence). This CDR3 spans 13 amino acids.

This clonotype showed up just a few times. V is TRBV12-3 or TRBV12-4 and J is TRBJ2-1, with 13 bases fitting TRBD2. This CDR3 spans 16 amino acids. The V segment lost 2 bases and the J segment 9 bases; nucleotides outside the gene matches: 7. This CDR3 is CASSLKMRTSGSEQFF. The CDR3 DNA sequence: TGTGCCAGCAGTTTAAAAATGAGGACTAGCGGGAGTGAGCAGTTCTTC.

The chain employs TRBV20-1 and TRBJ2-3, with 7 positions matching TRBD1. Germline CDR1 is DFQATT and CDR2 is SNEGSKA (reference sequence). CDR3 size: 15 residues. The trim removed 2 bases at V and 1 base at J, leaving 6 bases unmatched. Here the CDR3 DNA reads TGCAGTGCTAGACAGGGGGTGTCTGGCACAGATACGCAGTATTTT. Translated: CSARQGVSGTDTQYF.

The chain joins TRBV20-1 to TRBJ2-7; TRBD2 aligns across 10 bases. Looked up from germline, CDR1 is DFQATT and CDR2 is SNEGSKA (reference sequence). Germline trimming cut 3 bases from V and 4 bases from J; bases unmatched to any gene: 6. The CDR3 runs 14 residues. CDR3 amino acids: CSARLAGVKYEQYF. The DNA of the CDR3 is TGCAGTGCTAGGCTAGCGGGAGTTAAGTACGAGCAGTACTTC.

This clonotype was seen a handful of times. This chain connects TRBV20-1 to TRBJ1-5; D is possibly TRBD1 (5 bases). CDR3 length: 15 residues. V lost 1 base, J lost 3 bases, and 13 bases lay in between. Germline V gene lookup returns CDR1 DFQATT and CDR2 SNEGSKA (reference sequence). CDR3 nucleotide sequence: TGCAGTGCTAGAGTGGCGGGGGTGAACAATCAGCCCCAGCATTTT. Its translation is CSARVAGVNNQPQHF.

The sample holds one count of this clonotype. The chain has TRBV5-1 and TRBJ2-7; D may be TRBD1 (6 bases). The CDR3 length is 14 residues. The germline V gene has CDR1 SGHRS and CDR2 YFSETQ. Trimming removed 1 base from V and 5 bases from J, with 13 bases in between. The CDR3 spells CASSLSGAENEQYF. The CDR3 nucleotides read TGCGCCAGCAGCTTGTCAGGGGCGGAAAACGAGCAGTACTTC.

The J gene is TRBJ2-3, the V gene TRBV27, with D maybe TRBD2 (6 bases). Germline CDR1 is MNHEY and CDR2 is SMNVEV (reference sequence). The CDR3 totals 14 residues. V shed 4 bases and J shed 4 bases, with 12 bases lying between them. CDR3 protein: CASSSTREADTQYF. CDR3 sequence (DNA): TGTGCCAGCAGTTCTACCAGGGAGGCAGATACGCAGTATTTT.

This clonotype came up a few times. The V and J genes are TRBV29-1 and TRBJ2-3; 7 bases are shared with TRBD2. CDR1 is SQVTM, CDR2 ANQGSEA, per germline. The ends lost 8 bases at V and 4 bases at J; junction bases unmatched: 18. The CDR3 covers 16 residues. The CDR3 DNA reads TGCAGCACAATCTTCCCCAGGGACTATAGGTCAGATACGCAGTATTTT. This translates into CSTIFPRDYRSDTQYF.

This clonotype occurred many times. The rearrangement uses TRBV10-3 and TRBJ1-5; TRBD1 might be the D (5 bases). With 6 bases removed from V and 0 bases from J, the gap between germline ends came to 12 bases. Germline CDR1 is ENHRY and CDR2 is SYGVKD. CDR3 length: 15 amino acids. CDR3 protein: CAISNLGGSNQPQHF. The CDR3 DNA reads as TGTGCCATCAGCAACCTGGGGGGTAGCAATCAGCCCCAGCATTTT.

This clonotype was counted between two and nine times. The chain is built from TRBV6-6 and TRBJ1-1; unclear D gene. Per germline, CDR1 MNHNY and CDR2 SVGAGI (reference sequence). The CDR3 loop spans 14 amino acids. Trimming cost V 2 bases and J 0 bases, with 7 bases left between them. CDR3 sequence: CASSYRKMNTEAFF. CDR3 sequence (DNA): TGTGCCAGCAGTTACCGGAAAATGAACACTGAAGCTTTCTTT.

This sequence joins TRBV29-1 and TRBJ1-1; tentative D call: TRBD1 (5 bases). This CDR3 region has 14 residues. CDR1 is SQVTM and CDR2 is ANQGSEA in the germline V gene. Trimming took 5 bases from V and 0 from J, leaving 13 bases between them. CDR3 amino acids: CSVRGGTLNTEAFF. The CDR3 bases are TGCAGCGTTCGCGGGGGGACCCTGAACACTGAAGCTTTCTTT.

This clonotype has just a few counts. The chain has TRBV30 and TRBJ1-1; D remains ambiguous. V was clipped by 2 bases and J by 11 bases, with 9 bases between them. The germline V gene has CDR1 GTSNPN and CDR2 SVGIG (reference sequence). The CDR3 has 10 residues. CDR3 sequence reads: CAWSSPTAFF. The CDR3 DNA reads as TGTGCCTGGAGTTCCCCTACTGCTTTCTTT.

The chain links TRBV20-1 to TRBJ2-1, with 7 bases fitting TRBD2. Germline V gene sequence: CDR1 DFQATT, CDR2 SNEGSKA (reference sequence). The CDR3 is made up of 14 amino acids. The ends lost 6 bases at V and 4 bases at J; junction bases unmatched: 9. The CDR3 loop reads CSAVGGSRYNEQFF. CDR3 nucleotides: TGCAGTGCCGTTGGCGGGAGTCGGTACAATGAGCAGTTCTTC.

This chain links TRBV30 with TRBJ2-7, with 9 bases lining up with TRBD1. Germline-derived CDR1 and CDR2 are GTSNPN and SVGIG (reference sequence). After removal of 0 bases from V and 6 bases from J, the junction contained 3 bases not matched to a gene. CDR3 length: 13 residues. Written as DNA, the CDR3 is TGTGCCTGGAGTGTACAGGGGGCAGGCGAGCAGTACTTC. It translates to CAWSVQGAGEQYF.

The V and J genes are TRBV9 and TRBJ2-1; weak D call: TRBD1 (5 bases). Trimming took 8 bases from V and 16 from J, leaving 19 bases between them. From germline, CDR1 is SGDLS and CDR2 YYNGEE. The CDR3 is 11 amino acids. The CDR3 bases are TGTGCCAGGTCCTCAGGGCTCTTACCCTTCTTC. Amino acids: CARSSGLLPFF.

V is TRBV6-2 or TRBV6-3 and J is TRBJ2-1; 8 bases agree with TRBD2. Germline loops: CDR1 MNHEY, CDR2 SVGEGT. This CDR3 spans 16 amino acids. The trim removed 6 bases at V and 9 bases at J, leaving 16 bases unmatched. This CDR3 reads CASSPTGTSLGGEQFF. The CDR3 DNA reads TGTGCCAGCAGCCCTACCGGGACTAGTCTGGGAGGTGAGCAGTTCTTC.

The gene calls are TRBV9 and TRBJ2-3; 7 bases are shared with TRBD1. The CDR3 loop spans 15 amino acids. The V gene's germline CDR1 is SGDLS and CDR2 YYNGEE. Trimming removed 2 bases from V and 3 bases from J; junction bases left unmatched: 6. The CDR3 sequence is CASSVRGRRTDTQYF. The CDR3 DNA reads TGTGCCAGCAGCGTGAGGGGGCGGAGGACAGATACGCAGTATTTT.

This clonotype was seen ten or more times. The V and J genes are TRBV5-1 and TRBJ1-5; no reliable D call. CDR3 length: 15 amino acids. V was shortened by 0 bases and J by 7 bases, with 14 bases between the two germline ends. Germline CDR1 reads SGHRS; CDR2 reads YFSETQ. CDR3 sequence (DNA): TGCGCCAGCAGCTTGGATGCCCAGTCCTCCCAGCCCCAGCATTTT. Its translation: CASSLDAQSSQPQHF.

This clonotype was seen more than once but under ten times. The rearrangement uses TRBV12-3 or TRBV12-4 and TRBJ2-1; 13 bases are a match to TRBD2. This CDR3 region has 15 residues. The J segment lost 4 bases and the V segment lost 6 bases, leaving 3 bases of the junction unmatched. The CDR3 DNA follows: TGTGCCAGCAGGCGACTAGCGGGGGGTTACAATGAGCAGTTCTTC. Translation gives CASRRLAGGYNEQFF.

This clonotype has more than one count but fewer than ten. V and J are TRBV20-1 and TRBJ1-1, with D perhaps matching TRBD1 (5 bases). Trimming took off 3 bases at V and 0 bases at J, with 17 bases between the two ends. This CDR3 is built from 16 residues. Germline lookup yields CDR1 DFQATT and CDR2 SNEGSKA (reference sequence). The CDR3 nucleotides are TGCAGTGCTAGTCCCCTCCGCGGGGCTATGAACACTGAAGCTTTCTTT. This translates into CSASPLRGAMNTEAFF.

This clonotype showed up just a few times. The J gene is TRBJ1-1, the V gene TRBV7-2, with D maybe TRBD1 (6 bases). The V gene lost 8 bases and the J gene lost 11 bases, with 18 bases spanning the gap. Germline V CDR1 and CDR2: SGHTA, FQGNSA. The CDR3 spans 12 residues. For the CDR3, the DNA is TGTGCCAGCGGCAGGGGCCGTTTTGAGGCTTTCTTT. Translation gives CASGRGRFEAFF.

At least ten counts were recorded for this clonotype. The DNA of the CDR3 is TGCAGTGCACCAAAAGCGGGGGCCTCCTACAATGAGCAGTTCTTC. Translated, it gives CSAPKAGASYNEQFF. This chain uses TRBV20-1 with TRBJ2-1, with 8 bases lining up with TRBD2. Germline loops: CDR1 DFQATT, CDR2 SNEGSKA (reference sequence). The V segment lost 6 bases and the J segment 0 bases; nucleotides outside the gene matches: 7. The CDR3 has 15 amino acids.

The sample holds many counts of this clonotype. The rearrangement uses TRBV20-1 and TRBJ2-1; the D is unclear. V lost 3 bases and J 8 bases, leaving 14 bases between the germline ends. The CDR3 consists of 13 residues. Germline V gives CDR1 DFQATT, CDR2 SNEGSKA (reference sequence). The CDR3 reads CSASNPLAHEQFF. The CDR3 DNA reads TGCAGTGCTAGTAATCCCCTCGCTCATGAGCAGTTCTTC.

The genes are TRBV5-1 and TRBJ2-3, with D maybe TRBD2 (6 bases). Germline-derived CDR1 and CDR2 are SGHRS and YFSETQ. V lost 8 bases to trimming and J lost 7 bases, with 32 bases between them. CDR3 length equals 18 residues. The DNA for the CDR3 is TGCGCCAGTGCCCGGACTGGCGGGATCAATATCGGCGAAAATACGCAGTATTTT. Translating it yields CASARTGGINIGENTQYF.

The chain combines TRBV3-1 with TRBJ2-3, with 7 bases identical to TRBD2. V was clipped by 4 bases and J by 8 bases; unmatched bases: 9. This CDR3 comprises 14 residues. CDR1 is LGHDT, CDR2 YNNKEL, per germline (reference sequence). CDR3 residues: CASSPWTSSGTQYF. CDR3 in DNA: TGTGCCAGCAGCCCGTGGACTAGTAGCGGTACGCAGTATTTT.